The rows below give T cell receptor beta chains drawn from one sample of a study of human T cells and chemical hapten exposure. One entry per CDR3 protein results from TCRdb running MiXCR on the RACE reads. This table holds about 190,000 distinct CDR3 sequences, about 25% found once. The sequences come from whole blood, collected in connection with sensitization to the hapten diphenylcyclopropenone (DPC). The receptors shown here come from a woman in her thirties or forties with alopecia areata. Some clones in this sample may be carry-over from other donors' samples. Both conserved end residues are part of each CDR3. The D gene is left open where the match is weak. The size entry is marked missing in some rows and otherwise reads once, few, many or a size class.

D	size	V	J	CDR3	DNA
NA	NA	TRBV7-3	TRBJ1-1	CASSLGPGVTEAFF	TGTGCCAGCAGCTTGGGTCCTGGGGTCACTGAAGCTTTCTTT
NA	NA	TRBV2	TRBJ2-1	CASSEAGGSSYNEQFF	TGTGCCAGCAGTGAAGCGGGCGGAAGCTCCTACAATGAGCAGTTCTTC
NA	NA	TRBV7-9	TRBJ2-5	CASSRGVILQETQYF	TGTGCCAGCAGCCGAGGGGTGATCCTCCAAGAGACCCAGTACTTC
NA	few	TRBV6-5	TRBJ2-1	CASTTGNEQFF	TGTGCCAGCACCACGGGCAATGAGCAGTTCTTC
TRBD1	few	TRBV20-1	TRBJ2-5	CSARIRGRTVQPKETQYF	TGCAGTGCTAGAATAAGGGGGCGGACCGTCCAACCCAAAGAGACCCAGTACTTC
NA	NA	TRBV7-2	TRBJ1-2	CAASGWVGQDYGYTF	TGTGCCGCGAGTGGTTGGGTGGGTCAGGACTATGGCTACACCTTC
TRBD2	NA	TRBV5-6	TRBJ2-1	CASRAGLAANNEQFF	TGTGCCAGCAGAGCGGGACTAGCGGCCAACAATGAGCAGTTCTTC
NA	few	TRBV6-5	TRBJ1-2	CASRGTWGNYGYTF	TGTGCCAGCAGGGGGACTTGGGGGAACTATGGCTACACCTTC
TRBD2	NA	TRBV11-2	TRBJ2-1	CASRRLGRAGTISYNEQFF	TGTGCCAGCAGACGACTAGGCAGAGCGGGAACTATCTCCTACAATGAGCAGTTCTTC
NA	few	TRBV28	TRBJ2-1	CASSPPPTSAQFF	TGTGCCAGCAGTCCCCCCCCTACTAGTGCGCAGTTCTTC
NA	many	TRBV4-3	TRBJ1-5	CASSQETQSNQPQHF	TGCGCCAGCAGCCAAGAAACACAGTCAAATCAGCCCCAGCATTTT
NA	few	TRBV15	TRBJ2-3	CATSKRGIDTQYF	TGTGCCACCAGCAAGCGCGGGATAGATACGCAGTATTTT
NA	many	TRBV20-1	TRBJ2-1	CSASRGGYSYNEQFF	TGCAGTGCTTCTAGAGGCGGGTATTCCTACAATGAGCAGTTCTTC
TRBD2	few	TRBV5-1	TRBJ2-1	CASRNPSGSDEQFF	TGCGCCAGCAGGAACCCTAGCGGGTCAGATGAGCAGTTCTTC
NA	few	TRBV20-1	TRBJ2-1	CAAQVREIHNEQFF	TGCGCGGCCCAGGTCCGGGAGATCCACAATGAGCAGTTCTTC
NA	NA	TRBV7-9	TRBJ2-7	CASSSLSTYEQYF	TGTGCCAGCAGCAGTCTGTCTACCTACGAGCAGTACTTC
NA	few	TRBV20-1	TRBJ2-7	CSAVSSSLSYEQYF	TGCAGTGCTGTTTCAAGCTCTCTCTCCTACGAGCAGTACTTC
TRBD2	NA	TRBV5-1	TRBJ2-7	CASSSPGGTYEQYF	TGCGCCAGCAGCTCCCCGGGAGGGACCTACGAGCAGTACTTC
TRBD1	NA	TRBV19	TRBJ2-3	CASRQSGQGPADTQYF	TGTGCCAGCAGGCAGTCGGGACAGGGACCCGCAGATACGCAGTATTTT
TRBD1	NA	TRBV20-1	TRBJ1-6	CSAPGQGSSPLHF	TGCAGTGCTCCCGGACAGGGGTCGTCGCCCCTCCACTTT